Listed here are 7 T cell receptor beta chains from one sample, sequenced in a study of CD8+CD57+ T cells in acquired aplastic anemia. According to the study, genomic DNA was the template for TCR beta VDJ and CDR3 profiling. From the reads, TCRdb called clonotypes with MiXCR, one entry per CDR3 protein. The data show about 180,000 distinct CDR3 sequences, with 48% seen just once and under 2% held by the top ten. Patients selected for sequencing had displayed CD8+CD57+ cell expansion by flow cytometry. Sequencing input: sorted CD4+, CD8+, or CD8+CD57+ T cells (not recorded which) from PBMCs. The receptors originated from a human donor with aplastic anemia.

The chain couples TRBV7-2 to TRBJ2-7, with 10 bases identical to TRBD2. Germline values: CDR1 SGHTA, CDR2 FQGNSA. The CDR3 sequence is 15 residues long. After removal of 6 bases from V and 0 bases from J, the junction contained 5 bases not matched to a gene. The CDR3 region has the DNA TGTGCCAGCAGGGGGACTAGCGTGAGCTCCTACGAGCAGTACTTC. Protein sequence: CASRGTSVSSYEQYF.

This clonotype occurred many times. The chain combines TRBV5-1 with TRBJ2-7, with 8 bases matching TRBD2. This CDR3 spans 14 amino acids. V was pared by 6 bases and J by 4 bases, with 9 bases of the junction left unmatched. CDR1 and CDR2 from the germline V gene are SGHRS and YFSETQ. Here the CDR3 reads CASKEASGWYEQYF. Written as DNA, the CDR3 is TGCGCCAGCAAGGAGGCTAGCGGGTGGTACGAGCAGTACTTC.

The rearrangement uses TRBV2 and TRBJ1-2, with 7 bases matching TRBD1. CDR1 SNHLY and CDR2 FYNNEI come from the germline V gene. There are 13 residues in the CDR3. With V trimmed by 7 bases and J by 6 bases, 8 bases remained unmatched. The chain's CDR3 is CASIRQGSNGYTF. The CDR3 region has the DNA TGTGCCAGCATTCGACAGGGTTCTAATGGCTACACCTTC.

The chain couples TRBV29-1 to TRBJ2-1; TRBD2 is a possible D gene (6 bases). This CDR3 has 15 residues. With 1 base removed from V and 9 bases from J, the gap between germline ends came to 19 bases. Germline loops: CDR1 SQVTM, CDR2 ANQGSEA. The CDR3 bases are TGCAGCGTTGAAGTGAGGGGAGGCTCGCCGGGTGAGCAGTTCTTC. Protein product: CSVEVRGGSPGEQFF.

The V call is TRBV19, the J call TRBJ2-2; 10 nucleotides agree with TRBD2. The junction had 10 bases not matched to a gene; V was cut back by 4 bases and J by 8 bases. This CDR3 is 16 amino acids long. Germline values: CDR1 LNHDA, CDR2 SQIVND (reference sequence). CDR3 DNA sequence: TGTGCCAGTAGTACTAGCGGGGGCGCCGTGGGAGGGGAGCTGTTTTTT. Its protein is CASSTSGGAVGGELFF. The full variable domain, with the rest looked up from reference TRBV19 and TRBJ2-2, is DGGITQSPKYLFRKEGQNVTLSCEQNLNHDAMYWYRQDPGQGLRLIYYSQIVNDFQKGDIAEGYSVSREKKESFPLTVTSAQKNPTAFYLCASSTSGGAVGGELFFGEGSRLTVL.

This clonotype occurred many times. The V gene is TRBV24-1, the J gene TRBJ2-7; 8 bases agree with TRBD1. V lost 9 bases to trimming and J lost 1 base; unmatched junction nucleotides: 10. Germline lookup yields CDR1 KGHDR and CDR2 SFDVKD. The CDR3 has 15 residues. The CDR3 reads CATRPGQGRSYEQYF. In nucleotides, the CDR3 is TGTGCCACCCGGCCCGGACAGGGAAGATCCTACGAGCAGTACTTC.

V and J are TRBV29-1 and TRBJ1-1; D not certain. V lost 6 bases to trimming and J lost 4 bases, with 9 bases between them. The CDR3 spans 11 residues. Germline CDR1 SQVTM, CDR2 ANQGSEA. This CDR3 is CSVYEGTEAFF. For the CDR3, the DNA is TGCAGCGTATATGAGGGCACTGAAGCTTTCTTT.